One sample yielded the 30 T cell receptor beta chains listed below, sequenced in a study of cytomegalovirus exposure and HLA in healthy donors. The protocol was immunoSEQ multiplex PCR, while the TCRdb copy is restricted to in-frame clones and leaves out a portion. Of roughly 330,000 clones listed, around 87% are singletons. The specimen was PBMCs. The source of these receptors is a woman in her twenties or thirties in good health and CMV-seropositive.

Comments on this clone: Its ends do not fully match the called genes, so a read error is possible. The chain recombines TRBV9 with TRBJ2-1, with 9 bases identical to TRBD2. CDR3 size: 19 residues. Germline V lookup: CDR1 SGDLS, CDR2 YYNGEE. This chain's CDR3 is CASSVGASGNSYSNNEQFF. CDR3 coding DNA: TGTGCCAGCAGCGTAGGTGCTAGCGGGAATTCGTACTCCAACAATGAGCAGTTCTTC.

This clone was counted only a few times. This chain joins TRBV20-1 and TRBJ2-3; D remains ambiguous. Germline-derived CDR1 and CDR2 are DFQATT and SNEGSKA (reference sequence). With 0 bases removed from V and 9 bases from J, the gap between germline ends came to 7 bases. The CDR3 covers 11 residues. Written as DNA, the CDR3 is TGCAGTGCTAGAGACATTCGGACGCAGTATTTT. Its translation is CSARDIRTQYF.

This clone was observed a few times. CDR3 sequence: CASSAFRDNNNEQFF. The CDR3 bases are TGTGCCAGCAGCGCGTTCCGGGACAATAACAATGAGCAGTTCTTC. This chain joins TRBV11-3 and TRBJ2-1; D might be TRBD1 (6 bases). Per the germline V gene, CDR1 is SGHNT and CDR2 is YENEEA. V gave up 5 bases and J gave up 5 bases, with 16 bases separating them. The CDR3 has 15 amino acids.

V gene TRBV4-3 combines with J gene TRBJ2-7; 7 nucleotides agree with TRBD1. The CDR3 is 14 residues long. V shed 4 bases, J shed 4 bases, and the junction held 7 bases outside the gene matches. Germline-derived CDR1 and CDR2 are LGHNA and YSLEER. The CDR3 is CASSPNDREYEQYF. The CDR3 coding sequence is TGCGCCAGCAGCCCGAACGACAGGGAGTACGAGCAGTACTTC.

This clone has more than one count but fewer than ten. This chain uses TRBV19 with TRBJ1-5; 10 bases line up with TRBD1. V gave up 8 bases and J gave up 4 bases; unmatched junction bases: 8. This CDR3 region has 15 residues. Germline loops: CDR1 LNHDA, CDR2 SQIVND (reference sequence). The CDR3 bases are TGTGCCAGTGCCGCGGGGACAGGGGATAATCAGCCCCAGCATTTT. It encodes CASAAGTGDNQPQHF.

The rearrangement links TRBV4-3 to TRBJ1-2, with a weak D call TRBD1 (6 bases). This CDR3 is built from 16 residues. The germline gives CDR1 LGHNA, CDR2 YSLEER. The ends were cut back, 4 bases at V and 0 bases at J, with 15 bases in the middle. CDR3 bases: TGCGCCAGCAGCCCAACTGTGACAGGCACTAACTATGGCTACACCTTC. This gives the protein CASSPTVTGTNYGYTF.

V and J are TRBV4-3 and TRBJ1-4, with 10 bases lining up with TRBD1. V dropped 6 bases and J dropped 5; count of bases not matched to a gene: 3. The germline V gene encodes CDR1 LGHNA and CDR2 YSLEER. This CDR3 contains 14 residues. CDR3 loop: CASRPGQGNEKLFF. CDR3 nucleotide sequence: TGCGCCAGCAGGCCGGGACAGGGGAATGAAAAACTGTTTTTT.

The J gene is TRBJ1-5, the V gene TRBV7-2, with D perhaps TRBD1 (5 bases). The CDR3 extends over 13 amino acids. Germline V gene data show CDR1 as SGHTA and CDR2 as FQGNSA. The V end lost 3 bases, the J end lost 3 bases, and 6 bases lay between the germline ends. The CDR3 sequence: CASSFRVNQPQHF. Here the CDR3 DNA reads TGTGCCAGCAGCTTCAGGGTCAATCAGCCCCAGCATTTT.

V and J are TRBV6-5 and TRBJ2-7, with D possibly TRBD1 on 5 matching bases. The V end was cut by 0 bases, the J end by 6 bases, with 15 bases between. The CDR3 has 15 residues. Germline V lookup: CDR1 MNHEY, CDR2 SVGAGI. CDR3 sequence: CASSYSPGRSSEQYF. CDR3 nucleotides: TGTGCCAGCAGTTACTCACCAGGGCGGTCCAGCGAGCAGTACTTC.

Comment on this clone: At one end, the junction sequence differs from germline, possibly due to a read error. V is TRBV14 and J is TRBJ1-2, with 7 bases that match TRBD1. The CDR3 has 12 residues. Germline-derived CDR1 and CDR2 are SGHDN and FVKESK. CDR3 nucleotide sequence: TGTGCCAGCAGCCCCCCGACAGGGAGGAGGGCCTTC. Its protein product is CASSPPTGRRAF.

This sequence joins TRBV29-1 and TRBJ2-7; 7 nucleotides align to TRBD2. Germline assignment: CDR1 SQVTM and CDR2 ANQGSEA. The J segment lost 0 bases and the V segment lost 1 base, leaving 0 bases of the junction unmatched. This CDR3 comprises 13 residues. Here the CDR3 reads CSVEAGGSYEQYF. The CDR3 bases are TGCAGCGTTGAAGCGGGGGGCTCCTACGAGCAGTACTTC.

This sequence joins TRBV25-1 and TRBJ1-1, with D uncertain. CDR3 length: 13 amino acids. The germline gives CDR1 MGHDK, CDR2 SYGVNS. V was shortened by 7 bases and J by 0 bases, with 9 bases between the two germline ends. The CDR3 DNA reads TGTGCCAGCACGGTAGGTATGAACACTGAAGCTTTCTTT. It specifies CASTVGMNTEAFF.

J is TRBJ2-1 and V is TRBV19; D may be TRBD1 (7 bases). Germline V gene lookup returns CDR1 LNHDA and CDR2 SQIVND (reference sequence). The V end lost 6 bases, the J end lost 6 bases, and 21 bases lay between the germline ends. The CDR3 is made up of 16 amino acids. The CDR3 region is CASSRQGQGGSNEQFF. The DNA for the CDR3 is TGTGCCAGTAGCCGACAGGGACAAGGGGGGTCCAATGAGCAGTTCTTC.

The J gene is TRBJ1-1, the V gene TRBV7-2, with 9 bases identical to TRBD1. This CDR3 comprises 16 residues. J gave up 2 bases and V 5 bases, and 9 bases lay outside the gene matches. Germline V lookup: CDR1 SGHTA, CDR2 FQGNSA. The CDR3 sequence is CASSLPGTGPNTEAFF. CDR3 DNA sequence: TGTGCCAGCAGCCTCCCCGGGACAGGGCCTAACACTGAAGCTTTCTTT.

In its sample, this clone was seen once. The identical CDR3 is also encoded by other nucleotide sequences in the sample. This chain joins TRBV19 and TRBJ1-5, with D unresolved. CDR3 length: 13 residues. V dropped 1 base and J dropped 4 bases, with 5 bases sitting between them. Per the germline V gene, CDR1 is LNHDA and CDR2 is SQIVND (reference sequence). The CDR3 sequence is CASSIVGNQPQHF. CDR3 DNA: TGTGCCAGTAGTATAGTGGGAAATCAGCCCCAGCATTTT.

The chain employs TRBV7-2 and TRBJ2-7; no clear D gene. Trimming took off 2 bases at V and 0 bases at J, with 14 bases between the two ends. The CDR3 spans 16 residues. Per the germline V gene, CDR1 is SGHTA and CDR2 is FQGNSA. The CDR3, as DNA: TGTGCCAGCAGCTTATCCGAGAGAGGAGACTCCTACGAGCAGTACTTC. Amino acid sequence: CASSLSERGDSYEQYF.

V and J are TRBV28 and TRBJ2-1; TRBD1 matches at 10 bases. The V gene's germline CDR1 is MDHEN and CDR2 SYDVKM. This CDR3 has 15 amino acids. With V trimmed by 5 bases and J by 5 bases, 6 bases remained unmatched. CDR3 nucleotide sequence: TGTGCCAGCAGTCCGGGGACAGGGGCGGACAATGAGCAGTTCTTC. This gives the protein CASSPGTGADNEQFF. The full variable domain, completed using reference TRBV28 and TRBJ2-1, is DVKVTQSSRYLVKRTGEKVFLECVQDMDHENMFWYRQDPGLGLRLIYFSYDVKMKEKGDIPEGYSVSREKKERFSLILESASTNQTSMYLCASSPGTGADNEQFFGPGTRLTVL.

The rearrangement links TRBV28 to TRBJ2-5, with D tentatively TRBD2 (7 bases). Between the trimmed V and J ends, which lost 11 bases and 1 base, there was a span of 14 bases. The germline V gene encodes CDR1 MDHEN and CDR2 SYDVKM. The CDR3 is made up of 13 amino acids. CDR3 region: CAAGAGVQETQYF. CDR3 sequence (DNA): TGTGCCGCGGGGGCAGGGGTCCAAGAGACCCAGTACTTC.

This clone was observed a few times. The chain carries TRBV6-5 and TRBJ2-7; the D gene is possibly TRBD1 (5 bases). V was clipped by 0 bases and J by 0 bases, with 9 bases between them. The germline V gene encodes CDR1 MNHEY and CDR2 SVGAGI. The CDR3 is 15 residues long. CDR3 bases: TGTGCCAGCAGTTACTCGACAGCTACCTCCTACGAGCAGTACTTC. As protein: CASSYSTATSYEQYF.

The chain recombines TRBV7-2 with TRBJ2-3, with D unclear. Trimming removed 2 bases from V and 5 bases from J, with 8 bases in between. The germline V gene encodes CDR1 SGHTA and CDR2 FQGNSA. This CDR3 contains 13 residues. DNA for the CDR3: TGTGCCAGCAGCTTACGCCCGGGAGATACGCAGTATTTT. Translated, it gives CASSLRPGDTQYF.

The chain is built from TRBV28 and TRBJ1-5; D remains ambiguous. The CDR3 covers 15 residues. Germline V gene sequence: CDR1 MDHEN, CDR2 SYDVKM. Trimming pared 6 bases from V and 1 base from J, leaving 13 bases between. The CDR3 reads CASSTLRGSNQPQHF. CDR3 sequence (DNA): TGTGCCAGCAGCACATTACGAGGGAGCAATCAGCCCCAGCATTTT. The complete variable domain, with remaining parts taken from reference TRBV28 and TRBJ1-5, reads DVKVTQSSRYLVKRTGEKVFLECVQDMDHENMFWYRQDPGLGLRLIYFSYDVKMKEKGDIPEGYSVSREKKERFSLILESASTNQTSMYLCASSTLRGSNQPQHFGDGTRLSIL.

This clone was counted a single time. The genes are TRBV27 and TRBJ1-1, with D possibly TRBD1 on 5 matching bases. Trimming left V 2 bases short and J 4 bases short, with 17 bases between. The CDR3 extends over 16 amino acids. The germline V gene has CDR1 MNHEY and CDR2 SMNVEV (reference sequence). CDR3 loop: CASSLAPHEGSTEAFF. The CDR3 DNA reads TGTGCCAGCAGTTTAGCTCCACACGAGGGGAGCACTGAAGCTTTCTTT.

The J gene is TRBJ1-2, the V gene TRBV6-1; D ambiguous. Germline V gene data show CDR1 as MNHNS and CDR2 as SASEGT. Trimming cost V 3 bases and J 4 bases, with 12 bases left between them. The CDR3 spans 14 residues. DNA for the CDR3: TGTGCCAGCAGTGAGGGGTCGACTAGCTATGGCTACACCTTC. Protein: CASSEGSTSYGYTF.

This chain joins TRBV2 and TRBJ2-3; TRBD2 aligns across 13 bases. The germline gives CDR1 SNHLY, CDR2 FYNNEI. This CDR3 comprises 14 residues. With 6 bases clipped from V and 5 bases from J, the junction kept 2 bases outside the gene matches. This CDR3 is CASRTSGGRDTQYF. DNA for the CDR3: TGTGCCAGCAGGACTAGCGGGGGGAGAGATACGCAGTATTTT. The full variable domain, with the rest looked up from reference TRBV2 and TRBJ2-3, is EPEVTQTPSHQVTQMGQEVILRCVPISNHLYFYWYRQILGQKVEFLVSFYNNEISEKSEIFDDQFSVERPDGSNFTLKIRSTKLEDSAMYFCASRTSGGRDTQYFGPGTRLTVL.

This clone was detected a few times. The chain combines TRBV19 with TRBJ2-5; maybe TRBD1 (5 bases). Germline assignment: CDR1 LNHDA and CDR2 SQIVND (reference sequence). This CDR3 is built from 16 residues. V shed 6 bases and J shed 4 bases, with 21 bases lying between them. The CDR3 DNA sequence: TGTGCCAGTAGCTACCAAAGGGGAATCGAGCGAGAGACCCAGTACTTC. The encoded protein is CASSYQRGIERETQYF.

This chain joins TRBV5-6 and TRBJ2-7, with TRBD2 matching over 7 bases. This CDR3 comprises 14 residues. The ends lost 4 bases at V and 3 bases at J; junction bases unmatched: 7. Looked up from germline, CDR1 is SGHDT and CDR2 is YYEEEE. CDR3 nucleotides: TGTGCCAGCAGCCCCGGGACTACCTTCTACGAGCAGTACTTC. This sequence encodes CASSPGTTFYEQYF.

The rearrangement joins TRBV2 to TRBJ2-7, with D tentatively TRBD1 or TRBD2 (5 bases each). Germline V gene lookup returns CDR1 SNHLY and CDR2 FYNNEI. CDR3 length equals 14 residues. Trimming took off 4 bases at V and 3 bases at J, with 13 bases between the two ends. In DNA, the CDR3 is TGTGCCAGCAGTGCCCGGGACCCTTTCTACGAGCAGTACTTC. It is translated as CASSARDPFYEQYF.

This chain uses TRBV29-1 with TRBJ2-1, with TRBD1 matching 9 bases. CDR1 and CDR2 from the germline V gene are SQVTM and ANQGSEA. This CDR3 comprises 15 residues. With V trimmed by 7 bases and J by 0 bases, 7 bases remained unmatched. This CDR3 is CSAYGQGSSYNEQFF. Here the CDR3 DNA reads TGCAGCGCATATGGACAGGGGAGCTCCTACAATGAGCAGTTCTTC.

The chain recombines TRBV7-3 with TRBJ2-1; 8 bases fit TRBD1. V shed 3 bases and J 4 bases; nucleotides not matched to a gene: 5. CDR3 length: 15 amino acids. Germline lookup yields CDR1 SGHTA and CDR2 FQGTGA. CDR3 sequence: CASSLMTGDYNEQFF. The CDR3 DNA reads TGTGCCAGCAGCTTGATGACAGGGGATTACAATGAGCAGTTCTTC.

The genes are TRBV2 and TRBJ2-1, with 8 bases that match TRBD1. The CDR3 runs to 16 residues. CDR1 is SNHLY and CDR2 is FYNNEI in the germline V gene. After removal of 10 bases from V and 7 bases from J, the junction contained 18 bases not matched to a gene. The CDR3 sequence: CAIPGPPGGAQNEQFF. The CDR3 DNA reads as TGTGCCATACCCGGACCTCCAGGGGGCGCGCAAAATGAGCAGTTCTTC.